Listed here are 20 T cell receptor beta chains from one sample, sequenced in a study of blood T cell repertoires in COVID-19. Using immunoSEQ multiplex PCR, the repertoire was profiled, and TCRdb retains in-frame clones only, with some absent. This sample carries about 35,000 clones, more than 80% of them seen once, and the ten largest clones take about 40%. Sequences were obtained from peripheral blood. These receptors originate from a man aged 55 to 70 with active or convalescent COVID-19.

This clone is a singleton in its sample. The chain is built from TRBV4-3 and TRBJ2-6; D might be TRBD2 (7 bases). V lost 4 bases, J lost 4 bases, and 17 bases lay in between. The germline CDR1 and CDR2 sequences are LGHNA and YSLEER. The CDR3 sequence is 17 residues long. CDR3 bases: TGCGCCAGCAGCCCAGACGGGGGGCATACAGGGGCCAACGTCCTGACTTTC. Translated, it gives CASSPDGGHTGANVLTF.

This clone has only one observation. The chain carries TRBV10-3 and TRBJ1-3; D remains unclear. Trimming shortened V by 5 bases and J by 4 bases, and 9 bases separated the two germline ends. Germline V gene sequence: CDR1 ENHRY, CDR2 SYGVKD. The CDR3 length is 13 residues. The CDR3 region is CAISLAGGNTIYF. As DNA, the CDR3 is TGTGCCATCAGTCTTGCGGGGGGAAACACCATATATTTT.

The chain recombines TRBV11-3 with TRBJ2-2; 11 bases fit TRBD2. The length of the CDR3 is 16 residues. CDR1 and CDR2 (germline): SGHNT, YENEEA. The V segment lost 5 bases and the J segment 6 bases; nucleotides outside the gene matches: 8. In DNA, the CDR3 is TGTGCCAGCAGCGAAGATTTAGCGGGGGGGCCCGGGGAGCTGTTTTTT. Encoded protein: CASSEDLAGGPGELFF.

V gene TRBV7-8 combines with J gene TRBJ2-1; 7 nucleotides match TRBD2. After removal of 1 base from V and 0 bases from J, the junction contained 9 bases not matched to a gene. Germline loops: CDR1 SGHVS, CDR2 FQNEAQ. This CDR3 has 18 residues. In nucleotides, the CDR3 is TGTGCCAGCAGCTTAGAAATGCGGGGCGGGAGCTCCTACAATGAGCAGTTCTTC. Amino acids: CASSLEMRGGSSYNEQFF.

The chain couples TRBV11-2 to TRBJ2-1; TRBD2 matches 8 bases. CDR1 is SGHAT and CDR2 is FQNNGV in the germline V gene. The CDR3 is made up of 14 amino acids. The junction had 10 bases not matched to a gene; V was cut back by 5 bases and J by 10 bases. The CDR3 reads CASSHDLAGAEQFF. DNA of the CDR3: TGTGCCAGCAGCCACGACCTAGCGGGTGCGGAGCAGTTCTTC.

The CDR3 protein is CASSLPRAGNEQFF. CDR3 DNA: TGTGCCAGCAGCTTACCGCGAGCCGGCAATGAGCAGTTCTTC. This chain links TRBV7-2 with TRBJ2-1; D gene uncertain. Germline V gene sequence: CDR1 SGHTA, CDR2 FQGNSA. With 2 bases removed from V and 6 bases from J, the gap between germline ends came to 11 bases. The CDR3 is made up of 14 amino acids.

The V gene is TRBV30, the J gene TRBJ1-1, with a tentative D call TRBD1 (6 bases). The CDR3 length is 12 residues. Germline values: CDR1 GTSNPN, CDR2 SVGIG (reference sequence). V lost 4 bases and J lost 5, with 11 bases in between. CDR3 sequence (DNA): TGTGCCTGGAACAGGGAGGGGACTGAAGCTTTCTTT. Translation gives CAWNREGTEAFF.

V usage is TRBV6-1 and J usage is TRBJ2-7, with 9 positions matching TRBD2. The V and J ends lost 1 base and 3 bases, in that order; junction bases with no gene match: 4. There are 15 residues in the CDR3. Germline assignment: CDR1 MNHNS and CDR2 SASEGT. This CDR3 is CASSEGTSVLYEQYV. The CDR3 DNA sequence: TGTGCCAGCAGTGAAGGGACTAGCGTTCTCTACGAGCAGTACGTC.

The rearrangement uses TRBV4-1 and TRBJ1-1, with a weak D call TRBD1 (6 bases). Germline assignment: CDR1 MGHRA and CDR2 YSYEKL. V was clipped by 3 bases and J by 0 bases, with 14 bases between them. This CDR3 has 16 residues. This chain's CDR3 is CASSHLQGQLNTEAFF. The CDR3 nucleotides read TGCGCCAGCAGCCACCTACAAGGACAGCTGAACACTGAAGCTTTCTTT.

This sequence joins TRBV2 and TRBJ2-4; 7 bases are shared with TRBD2. V dropped 6 bases and J dropped 0; count of bases not matched to a gene: 17. The CDR3 runs 19 residues. Germline CDR1 and CDR2: SNHLY and FYNNEI. The CDR3 DNA reads TGTGCCAGCAGGGGGGGGTCCGCCACGGGGCAACTAGCCAAAAACATTCAGTACTTC. It yields the protein CASRGGSATGQLAKNIQYF.

This clone has only one observation. The chain carries TRBV5-1 and TRBJ2-3, with 10 positions matching TRBD1. V gave up 5 bases and J gave up 5 bases; unmatched junction bases: 2. The CDR3 has 13 residues. Germline values: CDR1 SGHRS, CDR2 YFSETQ. CDR3 DNA: TGCGCCAGCAGGACAGGGGGCGTAGATACGCAGTATTTT. This codes for CASRTGGVDTQYF. Full variable domain (missing parts from reference TRBV5-1 and TRBJ2-3): KAGVTQTPRYLIKTRGQQVTLSCSPISGHRSVSWYQQTPGQGLQFLFEYFSETQRNKGNFPGRFSGRQFSNSRSEMNVSTLELGDSALYLCASRTGGVDTQYFGPGTRLTVL.

This sequence joins TRBV12-3 or TRBV12-4 and TRBJ2-2; D gene ambiguous. CDR3 length: 12 amino acids. V shed 4 bases and J shed 6 bases, with 6 bases lying between them. For the CDR3, the DNA is TGTGCCAGCAGTTATAGTGCCGGGGAGCTGTTTTTT. It encodes CASSYSAGELFF.

CDR3 protein: CAITGVEAGGYNEQFF. In nucleotides, the CDR3 is TGTGCCATCACCGGTGTTGAAGCGGGGGGTTACAATGAGCAGTTCTTC. The rearrangement joins TRBV10-3 to TRBJ2-1; 9 bases map to TRBD2. Germline CDR1 ENHRY, CDR2 SYGVKD. With 7 bases clipped from V and 4 bases from J, the junction kept 11 bases outside the gene matches. This CDR3 is built from 16 residues.

The rearrangement joins TRBV28 to TRBJ2-3, with TRBD2 matching 7 bases. Germline V gene data show CDR1 as MDHEN and CDR2 as SYDVKM. The trim removed 9 bases at V and 7 bases at J, leaving 13 bases unmatched. The CDR3 has 14 residues. DNA of the CDR3: TGTGCCAGTAGCGCGGGGGTTGGGATTTATACGCAGTATTTT. Protein sequence: CASSAGVGIYTQYF. The complete variable domain, with remaining parts taken from reference TRBV28 and TRBJ2-3, reads DVKVTQSSRYLVKRTGEKVFLECVQDMDHENMFWYRQDPGLGLRLIYFSYDVKMKEKGDIPEGYSVSREKKERFSLILESASTNQTSMYLCASSAGVGIYTQYFGPGTRLTVL.

In its sample, this clone was seen a few times. The chain is built from TRBV6-6 and TRBJ2-1; 7 bases fit TRBD2. The CDR3 has 16 amino acids. CDR1 MNHNY and CDR2 SVGAGI come from the germline V gene (reference sequence). After removal of 6 bases from V and 5 bases from J, the junction contained 13 bases not matched to a gene. The CDR3 sequence: CASSPLTSPVNNEQFF. The CDR3 DNA follows: TGTGCCAGCAGCCCTTTGACTAGCCCTGTAAACAATGAGCAGTTCTTC.

This clone has just a few counts. The CDR3 loop reads CASSIGLRGNQPQHF. The CDR3 DNA follows: TGTGCCAGTAGTATCGGCCTCAGGGGCAATCAGCCCCAGCATTTT. The gene calls are TRBV19 and TRBJ1-5; weak D call: TRBD1 (5 bases). The germline V gene encodes CDR1 LNHDA and CDR2 SQIVND (reference sequence). The CDR3 is 15 residues long. V was pared by 3 bases and J by 2 bases, with 11 bases between.

V and J are TRBV7-9 and TRBJ1-5, with 8 bases identical to TRBD1. The length of the CDR3 is 17 residues. With V trimmed by 4 bases and J by 0 bases, 8 bases remained unmatched. Germline assignment: CDR1 SEHNR and CDR2 FQNEAQ (reference sequence). CDR3 amino acids: CASSSHSGGDSNQPQHF. The DNA for the CDR3 is TGTGCCAGCAGCTCTCACTCAGGGGGCGATAGCAATCAGCCCCAGCATTTT.

This chain joins TRBV10-1 and TRBJ1-2; no firm D call. Germline loops: CDR1 WNHNN, CDR2 SYGVQD (reference sequence). V lost 2 bases and J lost 6, with 10 bases in between. CDR3 length: 13 amino acids. CDR3 residues: CASSEERWHGYTF. The CDR3 region has the DNA TGCGCCAGCAGTGAGGAAAGATGGCATGGCTACACCTTC.

The gene calls are TRBV28 and TRBJ2-7, with no clear D. The CDR3 loop spans 13 amino acids. From germline, CDR1 is MDHEN and CDR2 SYDVKM. V lost 4 bases and J lost 2, with 9 bases in between. The CDR3 nucleotides are TGTGCCAGCAGTTCTTTAGATACCTACGAGCAGTACGTC. Translation: CASSSLDTYEQYV.

V and J are TRBV5-5 and TRBJ2-7, with a possible D match to TRBD2 (5 bases). The CDR3 spans 14 residues. V was cut by 4 bases and J by 7 bases, with 18 bases left in between. In germline, CDR1 is SGHKS, CDR2 YYEKEE (reference sequence). CDR3 nucleotides: TGTGCCAGCAGCCGGACGGTTCCTTCGGGGGAGCAGTACGTC. Encoded protein: CASSRTVPSGEQYV.